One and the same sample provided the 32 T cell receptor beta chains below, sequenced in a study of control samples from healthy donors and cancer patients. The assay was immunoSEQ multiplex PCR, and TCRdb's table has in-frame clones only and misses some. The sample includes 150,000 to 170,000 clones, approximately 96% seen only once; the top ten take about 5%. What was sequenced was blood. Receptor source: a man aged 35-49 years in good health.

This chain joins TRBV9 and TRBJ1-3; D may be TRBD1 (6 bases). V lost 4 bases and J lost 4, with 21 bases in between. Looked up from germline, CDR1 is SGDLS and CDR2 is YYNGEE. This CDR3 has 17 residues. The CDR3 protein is CASSSHPRQGRGNTIYF. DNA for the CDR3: TGTGCCAGCAGCTCTCATCCCCGGCAGGGGAGAGGAAACACCATATATTTT.

CDR3 amino acids: CASSLRPGLGEKLFF. The DNA of the CDR3 is TGTGCCAGCAGCTTACGCCCGGGGCTTGGTGAAAAACTGTTTTTT. V gene TRBV7-2 combines with J gene TRBJ1-4, with a weak D call TRBD1 (5 bases). V was trimmed by 2 bases and J by 7 bases, leaving 14 bases between them. Looked up from germline, CDR1 is SGHTA and CDR2 is FQGNSA. The CDR3 is made up of 15 amino acids. Drawing the rest from reference TRBV7-2 and TRBJ1-4, the complete variable domain is GAGVSQSPSNKVTEKGKDVELRCDPISGHTALYWYRQSLGQGLEFLIYFQGNSAPDKSGLPSDRFSAERTGGSVSTLTIQRTQQEDSAVYLCASSLRPGLGEKLFFGSGTQLSVL.

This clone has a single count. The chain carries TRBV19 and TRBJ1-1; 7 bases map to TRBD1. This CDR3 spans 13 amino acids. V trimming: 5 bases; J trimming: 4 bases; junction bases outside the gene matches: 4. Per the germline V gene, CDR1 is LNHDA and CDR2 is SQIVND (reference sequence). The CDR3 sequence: CASSSQGGTEAFF. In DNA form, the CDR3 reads TGTGCCAGTAGTTCTCAGGGGGGCACTGAAGCTTTCTTT.

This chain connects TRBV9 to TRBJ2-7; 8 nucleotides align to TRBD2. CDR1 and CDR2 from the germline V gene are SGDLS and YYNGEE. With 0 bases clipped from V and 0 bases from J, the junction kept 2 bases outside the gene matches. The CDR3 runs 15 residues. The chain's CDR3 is CASSVGAGDSYEQYF. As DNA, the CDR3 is TGTGCCAGCAGCGTAGGAGCGGGGGACTCCTACGAGCAGTACTTC.

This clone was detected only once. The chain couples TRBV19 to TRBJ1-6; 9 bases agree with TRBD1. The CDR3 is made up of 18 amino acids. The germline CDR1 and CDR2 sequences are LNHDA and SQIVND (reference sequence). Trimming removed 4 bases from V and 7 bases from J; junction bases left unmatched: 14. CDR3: CASSSPPGTGTPNSPLHF. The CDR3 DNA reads TGTGCCAGTAGTAGCCCACCCGGGACAGGGACTCCCAATTCACCCCTCCACTTT.

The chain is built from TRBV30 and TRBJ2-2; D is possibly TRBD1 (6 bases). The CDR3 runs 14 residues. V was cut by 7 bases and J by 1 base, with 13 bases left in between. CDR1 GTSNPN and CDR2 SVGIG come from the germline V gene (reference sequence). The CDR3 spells CASKGGMNTGELFF. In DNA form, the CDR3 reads TGTGCCTCGAAAGGGGGAATGAACACCGGGGAGCTGTTTTTT. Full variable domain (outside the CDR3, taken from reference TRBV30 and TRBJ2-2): SQTIHQWPATLVQPVGSPLSLECTVEGTSNPNLYWYRQAAGRGLQLLFYSVGIGQISSEVPQNLSASRPQDRQFILSSKKLLLSDSGFYLCASKGGMNTGELFFGEGSRLTVL.

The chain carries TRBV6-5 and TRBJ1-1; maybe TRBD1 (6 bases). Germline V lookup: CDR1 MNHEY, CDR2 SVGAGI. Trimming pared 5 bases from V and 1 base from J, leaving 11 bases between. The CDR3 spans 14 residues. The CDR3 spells CASSRTGPNTEAFF. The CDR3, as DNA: TGTGCCAGCAGTAGAACAGGGCCGAACACTGAAGCTTTCTTT.

In nucleotides, the CDR3 is TGTGCCAGCAGCATTTTAGGACACCCGAGGACTGAAGCTTTCTTT. It specifies CASSILGHPRTEAFF. V usage is TRBV21-1 and J usage is TRBJ1-1; the table's D call of TRBD1 was not tested on the DNA. TRBV21-1 is reported as a pseudogene. This CDR3 comprises 15 residues.

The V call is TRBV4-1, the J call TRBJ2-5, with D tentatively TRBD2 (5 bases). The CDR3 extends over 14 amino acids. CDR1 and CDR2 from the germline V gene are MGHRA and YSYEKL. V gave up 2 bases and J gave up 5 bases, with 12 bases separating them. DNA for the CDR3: TGCGCCAGCAGCCAACCGACTATCCGGGAGACCCAGTACTTC. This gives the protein CASSQPTIRETQYF.

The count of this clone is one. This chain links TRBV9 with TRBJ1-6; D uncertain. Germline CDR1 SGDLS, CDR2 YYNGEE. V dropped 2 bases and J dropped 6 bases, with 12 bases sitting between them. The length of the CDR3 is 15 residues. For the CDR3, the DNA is TGTGCCAGCAGCGTTCAGGAGGGAGGTAATTCACCCCTCCACTTT. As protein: CASSVQEGGNSPLHF.

CDR3 in DNA: TGTGCCAGCAGTCCCGAAATGAGGACCCTCCACTTT. Its translation is CASSPEMRTLHF. V and J are TRBV6-2 or TRBV6-3 and TRBJ1-6; D ambiguous. This CDR3 contains 12 residues. Germline CDR1 is MNHEY and CDR2 is SVGEGT. V was clipped by 5 bases and J by 14 bases, with 13 bases between them.

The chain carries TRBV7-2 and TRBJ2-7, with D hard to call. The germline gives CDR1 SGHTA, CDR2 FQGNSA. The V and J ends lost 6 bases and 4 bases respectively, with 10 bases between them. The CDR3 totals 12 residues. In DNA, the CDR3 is TGTGCCAGCAGTTCCCAGAGGTACGAGCAGTACTTC. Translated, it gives CASSSQRYEQYF.

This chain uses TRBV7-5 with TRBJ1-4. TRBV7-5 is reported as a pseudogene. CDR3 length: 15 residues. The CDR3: CARSLRGPWGEKLFF. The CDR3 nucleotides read TGTGCCAGAAGCTTAAGGGGACCATGGGGTGAAAAACTGTTTTTT.

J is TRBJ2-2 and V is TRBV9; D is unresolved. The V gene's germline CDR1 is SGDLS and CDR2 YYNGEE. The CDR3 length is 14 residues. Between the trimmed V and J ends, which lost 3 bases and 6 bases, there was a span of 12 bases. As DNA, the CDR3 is TGTGCCAGCAGCGGGTCCCGGGCACCCGGGGAGCTGTTTTTT. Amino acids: CASSGSRAPGELFF. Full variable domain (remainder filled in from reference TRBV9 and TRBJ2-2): DSGVTQTPKHLITATGQRVTLRCSPRSGDLSVYWYQQSLDQGLQFLIQYYNGEERAKGNILERFSAQQFPDLHSELNLSSLELGDSALYFCASSGSRAPGELFFGEGSRLTVL.

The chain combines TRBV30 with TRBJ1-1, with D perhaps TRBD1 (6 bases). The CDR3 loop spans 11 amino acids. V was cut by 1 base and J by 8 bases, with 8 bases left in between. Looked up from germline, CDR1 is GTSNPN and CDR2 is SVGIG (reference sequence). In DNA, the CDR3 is TGTGCCTGGAGTGGTGACAGGGAAGCTTTCTTT. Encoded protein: CAWSGDREAFF.

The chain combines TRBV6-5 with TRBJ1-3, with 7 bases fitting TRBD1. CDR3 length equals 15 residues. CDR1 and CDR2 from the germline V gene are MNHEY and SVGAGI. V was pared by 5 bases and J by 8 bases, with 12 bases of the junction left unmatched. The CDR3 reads CASSPFPGGRDTIYF. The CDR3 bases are TGTGCCAGCAGTCCCTTCCCAGGGGGACGGGACACCATATATTTT.

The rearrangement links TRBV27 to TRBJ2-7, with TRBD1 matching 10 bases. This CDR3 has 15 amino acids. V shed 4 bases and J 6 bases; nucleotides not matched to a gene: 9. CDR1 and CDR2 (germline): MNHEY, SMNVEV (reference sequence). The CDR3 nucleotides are TGTGCCAGCAGTTCCAGACAGGGGGCAAAGACCGAGCAGTACTTC. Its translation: CASSSRQGAKTEQYF.

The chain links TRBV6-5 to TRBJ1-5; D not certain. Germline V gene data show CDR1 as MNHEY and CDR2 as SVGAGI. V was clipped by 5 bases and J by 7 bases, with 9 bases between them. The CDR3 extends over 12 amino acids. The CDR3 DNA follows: TGTGCCAGCAGTCCACCGGGACAGCCCCAGCATTTT. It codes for CASSPPGQPQHF.

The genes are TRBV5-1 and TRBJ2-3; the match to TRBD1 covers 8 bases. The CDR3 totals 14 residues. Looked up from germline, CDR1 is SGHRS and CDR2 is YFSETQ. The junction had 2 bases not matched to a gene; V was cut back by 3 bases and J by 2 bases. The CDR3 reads CASSWTGPTDTQYF. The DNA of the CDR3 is TGCGCCAGCAGCTGGACAGGGCCCACAGATACGCAGTATTTT.

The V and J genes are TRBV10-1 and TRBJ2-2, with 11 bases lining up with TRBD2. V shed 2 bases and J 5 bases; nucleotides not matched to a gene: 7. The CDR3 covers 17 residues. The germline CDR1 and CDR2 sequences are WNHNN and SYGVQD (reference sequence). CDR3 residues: CASSEDRLAGLTGELFF. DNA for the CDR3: TGCGCCAGCAGTGAGGATAGACTAGCGGGACTGACCGGGGAGCTGTTTTTT.

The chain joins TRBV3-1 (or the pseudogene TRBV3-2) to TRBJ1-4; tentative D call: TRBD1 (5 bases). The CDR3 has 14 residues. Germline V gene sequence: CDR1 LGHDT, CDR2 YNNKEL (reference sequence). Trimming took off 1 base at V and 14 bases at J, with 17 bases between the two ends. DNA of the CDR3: TGTGCCAGCAGCCAAGGATCCCAGGGTTTAAGGCTGTTTTTT. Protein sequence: CASSQGSQGLRLFF.

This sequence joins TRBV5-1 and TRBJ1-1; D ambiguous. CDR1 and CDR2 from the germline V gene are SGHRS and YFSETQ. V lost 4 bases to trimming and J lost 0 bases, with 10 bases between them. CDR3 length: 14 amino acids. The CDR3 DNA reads TGCGCCAGCAGCCGCGGGGTACTGAACACTGAAGCTTTCTTT. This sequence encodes CASSRGVLNTEAFF.

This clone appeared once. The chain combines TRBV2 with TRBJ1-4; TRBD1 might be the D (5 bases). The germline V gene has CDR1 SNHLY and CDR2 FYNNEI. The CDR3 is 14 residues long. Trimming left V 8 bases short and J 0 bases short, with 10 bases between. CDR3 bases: TGTGCCAGCGGGAGGGGAGCAACTAATGAAAAACTGTTTTTT. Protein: CASGRGATNEKLFF.

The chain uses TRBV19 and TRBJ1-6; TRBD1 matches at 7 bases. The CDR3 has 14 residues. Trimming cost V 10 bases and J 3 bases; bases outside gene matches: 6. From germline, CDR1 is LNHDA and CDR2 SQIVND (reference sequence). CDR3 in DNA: TGTGCCACCTCGACAGGGTTCTATAATTCACCCCTCCACTTT. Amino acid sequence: CATSTGFYNSPLHF.

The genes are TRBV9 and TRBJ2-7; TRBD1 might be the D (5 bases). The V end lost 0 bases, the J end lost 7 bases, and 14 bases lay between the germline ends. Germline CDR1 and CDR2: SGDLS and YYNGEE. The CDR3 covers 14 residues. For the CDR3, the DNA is TGTGCCAGCAGCGTAGGGGGCAGCTACGGGGAGCAGTACTTC. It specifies CASSVGGSYGEQYF.

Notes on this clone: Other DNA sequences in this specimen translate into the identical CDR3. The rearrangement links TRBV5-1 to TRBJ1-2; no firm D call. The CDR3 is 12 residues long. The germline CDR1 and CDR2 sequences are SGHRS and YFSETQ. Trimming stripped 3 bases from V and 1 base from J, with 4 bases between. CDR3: CASSSGNYGYTF. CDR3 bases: TGCGCCAGCAGCTCGGGTAACTATGGCTACACCTTC.

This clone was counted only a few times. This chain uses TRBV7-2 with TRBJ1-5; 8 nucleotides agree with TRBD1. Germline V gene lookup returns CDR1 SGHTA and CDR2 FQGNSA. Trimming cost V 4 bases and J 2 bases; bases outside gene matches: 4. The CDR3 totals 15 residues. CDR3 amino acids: CASSSDREGNQPQHF. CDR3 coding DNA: TGTGCCAGCAGCTCGGACAGGGAAGGCAATCAGCCCCAGCATTTT.

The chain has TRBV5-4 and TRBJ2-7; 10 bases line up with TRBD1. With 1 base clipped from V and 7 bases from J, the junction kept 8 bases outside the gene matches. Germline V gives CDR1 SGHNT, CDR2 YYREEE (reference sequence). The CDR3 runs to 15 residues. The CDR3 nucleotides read TGTGCCAGCAGCTTGTCCGGGACAGGGGCCCAGGAGCAGTACTTC. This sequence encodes CASSLSGTGAQEQYF.

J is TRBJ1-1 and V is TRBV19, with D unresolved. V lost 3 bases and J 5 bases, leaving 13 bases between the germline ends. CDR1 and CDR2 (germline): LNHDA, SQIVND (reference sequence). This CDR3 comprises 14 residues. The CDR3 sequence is CASSMLGKRTEAFF. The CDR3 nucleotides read TGTGCCAGTAGTATGTTGGGGAAGAGGACTGAAGCTTTCTTT. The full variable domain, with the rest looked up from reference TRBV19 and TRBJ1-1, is DGGITQSPKYLFRKEGQNVTLSCEQNLNHDAMYWYRQDPGQGLRLIYYSQIVNDFQKGDIAEGYSVSREKKESFPLTVTSAQKNPTAFYLCASSMLGKRTEAFFGQGTRLTVV.

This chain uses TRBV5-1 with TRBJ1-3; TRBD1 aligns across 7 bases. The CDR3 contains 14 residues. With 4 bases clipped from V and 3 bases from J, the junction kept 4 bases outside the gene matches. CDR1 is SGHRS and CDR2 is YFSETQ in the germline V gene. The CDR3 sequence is CASSQTGFGNTIYF. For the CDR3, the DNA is TGCGCCAGCAGCCAGACAGGGTTTGGAAACACCATATATTTT. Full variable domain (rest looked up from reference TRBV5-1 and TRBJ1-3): KAGVTQTPRYLIKTRGQQVTLSCSPISGHRSVSWYQQTPGQGLQFLFEYFSETQRNKGNFPGRFSGRQFSNSRSEMNVSTLELGDSALYLCASSQTGFGNTIYFGEGSWLTVV.

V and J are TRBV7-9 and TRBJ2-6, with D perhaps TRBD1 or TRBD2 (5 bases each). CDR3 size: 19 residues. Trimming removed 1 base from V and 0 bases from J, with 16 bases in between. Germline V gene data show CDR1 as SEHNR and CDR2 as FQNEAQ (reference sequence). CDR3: CASSLGDGFSSSGANVLTF. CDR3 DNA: TGTGCCAGCAGCTTAGGGGACGGTTTCTCTAGCTCTGGGGCCAACGTCCTGACTTTC.

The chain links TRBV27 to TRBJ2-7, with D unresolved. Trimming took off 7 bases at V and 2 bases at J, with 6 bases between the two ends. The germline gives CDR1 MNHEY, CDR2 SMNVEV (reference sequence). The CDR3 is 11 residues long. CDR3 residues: CASTLTYEQYF. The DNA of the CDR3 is TGTGCCAGCACCCTTACCTACGAGCAGTACTTC.